Listed here are 27 T cell receptor beta chains from one sample, sequenced in a study of CD8 T cells in Susac syndrome. The RNA, about 0.45 to 1 ug, was put through reverse transcription using random hexamers. MiXCR was run by TCRdb on the immunoSEQ multiplex PCR reads, yielding one entry per CDR3 protein. Here the sample spans approximately 50,000 distinct CDR3 sequences, around 93% being singletons. The specimen was CD8+ T cells from PBMCs. These receptors all come from a human donor with Susac syndrome.

V usage is TRBV25-1 and J usage is TRBJ2-7; D gene ambiguous. V was trimmed by 5 bases and J by 5 bases, leaving 7 bases between them. The CDR3 extends over 11 amino acids. Germline V lookup: CDR1 MGHDK, CDR2 SYGVNS. The DNA for the CDR3 is TGTGCCAGCAGTCTGGCAAACGAGCAGTACTTC. It yields the protein CASSLANEQYF.

V gene TRBV6-1 combines with J gene TRBJ1-5; 9 nucleotides line up with TRBD1. Germline V gives CDR1 MNHNS, CDR2 SASEGT. After removal of 6 bases from V and 5 bases from J, the junction contained 11 bases not matched to a gene. The CDR3 loop spans 16 amino acids. CDR3 coding DNA: TGTGCCAGCAGGGTGAGGGAGGGACAGGGCGATCAGCCCCAGCATTTT. Its protein is CASRVREGQGDQPQHF.

In DNA form, the CDR3 reads TGTGCCTGGAGTGTATTAGGGCTAGCGGGGGGATCCTACGAGCAGTACTTC. Translated, it gives CAWSVLGLAGGSYEQYF. The chain is built from TRBV30 and TRBJ2-7; 11 nucleotides line up with TRBD2. V shed 0 bases, J shed 1 base, and the junction held 8 bases outside the gene matches. Germline assignment: CDR1 GTSNPN and CDR2 SVGIG (reference sequence). This CDR3 region has 17 residues.

This rearrangement joins TRBV7-6 to TRBJ2-1, with TRBD2 matching 9 bases. CDR3 length equals 16 residues. V gave up 0 bases and J gave up 0 bases; unmatched junction bases: 0. CDR1 is SGHVS, CDR2 FNYEAQ, per germline. The CDR3 bases are TGTGCCAGCAGCTTAGCTAGCGGGGGCTCCTACAATGAGCAGTTCTTC. Translation: CASSLASGGSYNEQFF.

The genes are TRBV13 and TRBJ2-1, with TRBD1 matching over 9 bases. The CDR3 has 16 residues. Germline V lookup: CDR1 PRHDT, CDR2 FYEKMQ (reference sequence). Trimming cost V 3 bases and J 1 base; bases outside gene matches: 4. CDR3: CASSLGQGGSYNEQFF. CDR3 sequence (DNA): TGTGCCAGCAGCTTGGGACAGGGAGGGTCCTACAATGAGCAGTTCTTC.

The chain is built from TRBV4-1 and TRBJ2-1; 13 nucleotides align to TRBD2. The V segment lost 4 bases and the J segment 7 bases; nucleotides outside the gene matches: 4. Germline V gene data show CDR1 as MGHRA and CDR2 as YSYEKL. This CDR3 is built from 15 residues. This chain's CDR3 is CASSRTSGGRNEQFF. The CDR3 DNA reads as TGCGCCAGCAGCCGGACTAGCGGGGGCAGGAATGAGCAGTTCTTC.

The rearrangement joins TRBV6-5 to TRBJ1-2; D may be TRBD1 (6 bases). V was pared by 6 bases and J by 5 bases, with 16 bases between. Germline CDR1 MNHEY, CDR2 SVGAGI. The CDR3 is 14 residues long. CDR3 region: CASSGWGGLYGYTF. As DNA, the CDR3 is TGTGCCAGCAGCGGTTGGGGGGGCCTTTATGGCTACACCTTC.

The chain combines TRBV12-3 or TRBV12-4 with TRBJ2-2; the D gene is possibly TRBD2 (6 bases). V was shortened by 6 bases and J by 7 bases, with 15 bases between the two germline ends. CDR3 length: 14 residues. CDR3 protein: CASSYGGLYGELFF. In DNA form, the CDR3 reads TGTGCCAGCAGCTACGGGGGACTCTACGGGGAGCTGTTTTTT.

J is TRBJ2-3 and V is TRBV28, with 10 bases aligning to TRBD2. V shed 3 bases, J shed 6 bases, and the junction held 3 bases outside the gene matches. The CDR3 sequence is 14 residues long. Germline CDR1 and CDR2: MDHEN and SYDVKM. This CDR3 reads CASSFTSGADTQYF. CDR3 DNA: TGTGCCAGCAGTTTCACTAGCGGGGCGGATACGCAGTATTTT.

The chain uses TRBV6-5 and TRBJ1-1, with 10 bases lining up with TRBD1. Trimming cost V 7 bases and J 1 base; bases outside gene matches: 6. CDR1 and CDR2 (germline): MNHEY, SVGAGI. The length of the CDR3 is 15 residues. This chain's CDR3 is CASMRDRGRNTEAFF. The CDR3 DNA is TGTGCCAGCATGCGAGACAGGGGGCGGAACACTGAAGCTTTCTTT.

This sequence joins TRBV19 and TRBJ2-3; no reliable D call. CDR1 LNHDA and CDR2 SQIVND come from the germline V gene (reference sequence). There are 16 residues in the CDR3. V was clipped by 7 bases and J by 2 bases, with 19 bases between them. The CDR3 sequence: CASTGSPGYDTDTQYF. As DNA, the CDR3 is TGTGCCAGTACCGGCAGCCCGGGCTATGACACAGATACGCAGTATTTT.

The J gene is TRBJ2-3, the V gene TRBV28; 10 bases line up with TRBD2. V was clipped by 2 bases and J by 8 bases; unmatched bases: 7. The CDR3 covers 15 residues. Germline V gene lookup returns CDR1 MDHEN and CDR2 SYDVKM. CDR3 sequence (DNA): TGTGCCAGCAGTTTAGGAGCGGGGGGGCAGGGTACGCAGTATTTT. This encodes CASSLGAGGQGTQYF.

This clonotype was found a few times. The CDR3 sequence: CASSDGTPNEKLFF. CDR3 nucleotide sequence: TGTGCCAGCAGCGATGGGACACCAAATGAAAAACTGTTTTTT. This chain links TRBV13 with TRBJ1-4, with a tentative D call TRBD1 (6 bases). The CDR3 sequence is 14 residues long. Germline CDR1 reads PRHDT; CDR2 reads FYEKMQ (reference sequence). V shed 5 bases and J shed 5 bases, with 12 bases lying between them.

The rearrangement joins TRBV28 to TRBJ2-7, with 7 bases aligning to TRBD2. Germline assignment: CDR1 MDHEN and CDR2 SYDVKM. The CDR3 has 13 amino acids. V shed 5 bases, J shed 3 bases, and the junction held 4 bases outside the gene matches. The CDR3 DNA is TGTGCCAGCAGTAGGCTAGCGGTCTACGAGCAGTACTTC. It codes for CASSRLAVYEQYF.

The rearrangement uses TRBV12-3 or TRBV12-4 and TRBJ1-2; tentative D call: TRBD1 (6 bases). Trimming removed 5 bases at V and 7 bases at J, with 14 bases between. The CDR3 extends over 13 amino acids. The CDR3 sequence is CASSPIHRVGYTF. In DNA, the CDR3 is TGTGCCAGCAGTCCCATCCACAGGGTTGGCTACACCTTC.

This clonotype was counted once. The rearrangement uses TRBV6-5 and TRBJ2-7, with D tentatively TRBD2 (6 bases). The V and J ends lost 3 bases and 6 bases respectively, with 12 bases between them. The CDR3 contains 13 residues. In germline, CDR1 is MNHEY, CDR2 SVGAGI. The DNA of the CDR3 is TGTGCCAGCAGTTATACGGGAGTCGGCGAGCAGTACTTC. This gives the protein CASSYTGVGEQYF.

This chain uses TRBV20-1 with TRBJ2-5; unclear D gene. This CDR3 has 13 residues. Trimming took 2 bases from V and 0 from J, leaving 7 bases between them. Looked up from germline, CDR1 is DFQATT and CDR2 is SNEGSKA (reference sequence). The chain's CDR3 is CSARLRYQETQYF. The CDR3 DNA is TGCAGTGCTAGATTGCGGTACCAAGAGACCCAGTACTTC.

The CDR3 is CSVDSSGGAGGYTF. The CDR3 nucleotides read TGCAGCGTTGATTCGTCGGGGGGCGCGGGTGGCTACACCTTC. The genes are TRBV29-1 and TRBJ1-2, with a weak D call TRBD1 (6 bases). The V gene lost 3 bases and the J gene lost 7 bases, with 18 bases spanning the gap. The germline V gene encodes CDR1 SQVTM and CDR2 ANQGSEA. The CDR3 consists of 14 residues.

The chain couples TRBV5-1 to TRBJ2-7, with 7 bases fitting TRBD1. The CDR3 extends over 13 amino acids. J gave up 3 bases and V 2 bases, and 2 bases lay outside the gene matches. Germline V gene lookup returns CDR1 SGHRS and CDR2 YFSETQ. This CDR3 reads CASSFQGDYEQYF. The CDR3 region has the DNA TGCGCCAGCAGCTTTCAGGGGGACTACGAGCAGTACTTC.

The chain combines TRBV20-1 with TRBJ2-1; D is possibly TRBD1 (6 bases). The CDR3 covers 15 residues. Germline V lookup: CDR1 DFQATT, CDR2 SNEGSKA (reference sequence). The ends were cut back, 6 bases at V and 1 base at J, with 16 bases in the middle. CDR3 sequence reads: CSAQRPGQSYNEQFF. DNA for the CDR3: TGCAGTGCGCAGCGACCGGGACAATCCTACAATGAGCAGTTCTTC.

The V and J genes are TRBV9 and TRBJ2-5, with TRBD2 matching over 7 bases. This CDR3 region has 14 residues. CDR1 and CDR2 from the germline V gene are SGDLS and YYNGEE. V lost 3 bases and J lost 4; bases outside the gene matches: 6. The CDR3 region is CASSGGGLAETQYF. The CDR3 DNA is TGTGCCAGCAGCGGGGGGGGACTCGCAGAGACCCAGTACTTC.

The CDR3 here is CASSLGTGTGDYEQYF. CDR3 coding DNA: TGTGCCAGCAGTTTAGGAACCGGGACAGGGGACTACGAGCAGTACTTC. V is TRBV27 and J is TRBJ2-7; 10 nucleotides match TRBD1. V was clipped by 2 bases and J by 3 bases; unmatched bases: 7. CDR3 size: 16 residues. Germline V CDR1 and CDR2: MNHEY, SMNVEV (reference sequence).

The CDR3 coding sequence is TGTGCCAGCAGTTTGGGGGGGGCCCAGTACTTC. This translates into CASSLGGAQYF. The rearrangement uses TRBV12-3 or TRBV12-4 and TRBJ2-5; TRBD2 agrees at 7 bases. V was pared by 3 bases and J by 9 bases, with 1 base of the junction left unmatched. The CDR3 is 11 amino acids.

The rearrangement uses TRBV3-1 and TRBJ1-2, with 9 bases lining up with TRBD1. The CDR3 extends over 11 amino acids. From germline, CDR1 is LGHDT and CDR2 YNNKEL (reference sequence). Unmatched junction bases numbered 3, after V lost 10 bases and J lost 6 bases. The CDR3 nucleotides read TGTGCCATCGGGGACAGGGATGGCTACACCTTC. As protein: CAIGDRDGYTF. The whole variable domain, remainder taken from reference TRBV3-1 and TRBJ1-2, is DTAVSQTPKYLVTQMGNDKSIKCEQNLGHDTMYWYKQDSKKFLKIMFSYNNKELIINETVPNRFSPKSPDKAHLNLHINSLELGDSAVYFCAIGDRDGYTFGSGTRLTVV.

The gene calls are TRBV20-1 and TRBJ2-3; 9 bases line up with TRBD1. CDR3 size: 13 residues. Germline trimming cut 5 bases from V and 3 bases from J; bases unmatched to any gene: 3. Germline V gene data show CDR1 as DFQATT and CDR2 as SNEGSKA (reference sequence). Here the CDR3 reads CSAHGTGTDTQYF. CDR3 nucleotides: TGCAGTGCTCATGGGACAGGGACAGATACGCAGTATTTT.

This clonotype was observed once. This sequence joins TRBV29-1 and TRBJ1-1; D remains ambiguous. Trimming removed 3 bases at V and 3 bases at J, with 8 bases between. Germline CDR1 and CDR2: SQVTM and ANQGSEA. This CDR3 has 12 residues. CDR3: CSVDNGDTEAFF. In nucleotides, the CDR3 is TGCAGCGTTGATAACGGTGACACTGAAGCTTTCTTT.

The chain employs TRBV25-1 and TRBJ2-1; 8 bases fit TRBD2. J lost 4 bases, V lost 4 bases, and 12 bases had no gene match. The CDR3 totals 17 residues. Per germline, CDR1 MGHDK and CDR2 SYGVNS. The CDR3 region has the DNA TGTGCCAGCAGTGTGTGGGACGGCGGGGGGTCTTACAATGAGCAGTTCTTC. Protein: CASSVWDGGGSYNEQFF.